These T cell receptor beta chains were read from a single sample in a study of cytomegalovirus exposure and HLA in healthy donors. TCRdb keeps only in-frame clones here, not all; method: immunoSEQ multiplex PCR. The table shows roughly 140,000 clones, with roughly 77% occurring only once. Material: PBMCs. The receptors were gathered from a human donor in good health. Each CDR3 is given without its conserved first and last residue. D genes are given only for firm matches.

j_call	v_call	d_call	cdr3_aa
TRBJ2-1	TRBV9	.	ASSVGGSANNEQF
TRBJ1-4	TRBV13	.	ASSLPGGEKLF
TRBJ1-2	TRBV18	.	ASSASGGSNYGYT
TRBJ2-1	TRBV6-1	TRBD2	ASSVRTSGQNNEQF
TRBJ2-3	TRBV9	.	ASSDDPSRETDTQY
TRBJ2-3	TRBV6-1	.	ASSESSTGYTDTQY
TRBJ1-1	TRBV6-5	.	ASSYSSLNTEAF
TRBJ2-1	TRBV27	TRBD1	ASRGGVSSYNEQF
TRBJ2-7	TRBV6-5	.	ASSYVAGRSYEQY
TRBJ2-1	TRBV4-3	TRBD2	ASSQLGLKGDEQF
TRBJ2-3	TRBV30	TRBD2	AWSGSGGGGDTQY
TRBJ2-7	TRBV11-1	TRBD1	ASSARTGLPHEQY
TRBJ1-1	TRBV4-1	.	ASGDTEAF
TRBJ2-3	TRBV7-3	TRBD1	ASSLTGAVMDTQY
TRBJ2-1	TRBV4-3	TRBD2	ASSQGGRSYNEQF
TRBJ2-5	TRBV25-1	.	ASSSDSQETQY
TRBJ1-3	TRBV11-2	.	ASMTGFSGNTIY
TRBJ2-1	TRBV15	TRBD2	ATSRDFGREIEQF
TRBJ1-1	TRBV4-1	.	ASSQLMGQNTEAF
TRBJ2-3	TRBV4-1	TRBD1	ASSQTDTGASTDTQY
TRBJ2-7	TRBV4-1	TRBD1	ASSQEEGGNTLRRQY
TRBJ1-4	TRBV5-8	TRBD1	ASSPEAGQGVEKLF
TRBJ2-7	TRBV19	.	ASSIGAGRSGEQY
TRBJ2-3	TRBV5-1	TRBD2	ASSLDPSGGPSTDTQY
TRBJ1-3	TRBV28	.	ASIPGGAGNTIY
TRBJ2-7	TRBV6-6	.	ASSPTVPSHEQY
TRBJ2-1	TRBV27	TRBD2	ASTRGFGSGRDYEQF
TRBJ1-2	TRBV25-1	TRBD1	ASSHRTGDGYP
TRBJ2-7	TRBV11-2	TRBD1	ASSEMGDRLYEQY
TRBJ2-5	TRBV5-4	.	ASRGGGAQETQY
TRBJ2-1	TRBV7-9	.	ASSPRPSGTSSYNEQF
TRBJ1-1	TRBV18	.	ASSPPQGNTEAF
TRBJ1-5	TRBV5-8	.	ASSLSARYRANQPQH
TRBJ2-7	TRBV6-6	.	ASSYQGDYEQY
TRBJ1-5	TRBV30	TRBD1	AWSLGTGNQPQH
TRBJ2-2	TRBV5-4	.	ASSFRGGPTGELF
TRBJ2-7	TRBV30	TRBD1	AWSGDRGPAEQY
TRBJ1-5	TRBV15	.	ATSRPPAEGQLSNQPQH
TRBJ2-3	TRBV30	TRBD2	ASLAGGLDTQY
TRBJ2-7	TRBV15	TRBD1	ATSRDRQGPYEQY
TRBJ2-5	TRBV5-6	.	ASSFATGNSQETQY
TRBJ1-4	TRBV6-5	TRBD1	ASSYLGTGREKLF
TRBJ1-2	TRBV7-9	TRBD1	ASSLVPEGAYGYT
TRBJ1-6	TRBV2	TRBD1	ASRDRDRNSPLH
TRBJ2-1	TRBV19	TRBD2	ASSIEPSGFYNEQF
TRBJ1-5	TRBV7-9	.	ASSSDSLNQPQH
TRBJ1-6	TRBV7-9	.	ASSLVQFVANSPLH
TRBJ1-5	TRBV2	TRBD1	ASARDSYSNQPQH
TRBJ2-1	TRBV30	TRBD1	AWSTGEGNEQF
TRBJ1-2	TRBV7-6	.	ASSLGVGDGYT